These 32 T cell receptor beta chains were all obtained from the same sample, sequenced in a study of regulatory T cells in long-lasting Graves disease. Noted time point: newly diagnosed GD, antithyroid drugs for less than 3 months. Scientists built the TCR library using RNA that was extracted from PBMCs. Through Arm-PCR of CDR3 regions and iRepertoire HTBI primers, TCR beta libraries were built. From the multiplex PCR reads, TCRdb called clonotypes with MiXCR, one entry per CDR3 protein. The table shows almost 450,000 distinct CDR3 sequences, with roughly 17% occurring only once. Separately, the same data were catalogued under a study of T cells in Graves' hyperthyroidism and ophthalmopathy.

The material sequenced was peripheral blood mononuclear cells (PBMCs), taken at new diagnosis, from a patient treated with antithyroid drugs. These receptors were obtained from a woman younger than 45 with Graves disease.

CDR3 sequence (DNA): TGTGCCAGCAGAGACGGGACAGGCAATAACACCGGGGAGCTGTTTTTT. It translates to CASRDGTGNNTGELFF. V and J are TRBV28 and TRBJ2-2, with 8 nucleotides matching TRBD1. The CDR3 runs 16 residues. Germline V CDR1 and CDR2: MDHEN, SYDVKM. Trimming cost V 6 bases and J 2 bases; bases outside gene matches: 8.

The gene calls are TRBV2 and TRBJ2-1; 11 nucleotides line up with TRBD2. The CDR3 extends over 15 amino acids. Germline values: CDR1 SNHLY, CDR2 FYNNEI. J gave up 6 bases and V 7 bases, and 8 bases lay outside the gene matches. CDR3 protein: CASNLLAGDFNEQFF. The CDR3 DNA follows: TGTGCCAGCAATTTACTAGCGGGAGACTTCAATGAGCAGTTCTTC.

This clonotype came up a few times. This chain uses TRBV2 with TRBJ1-5; D call uncertain. V was pared by 4 bases and J by 11 bases, with 9 bases between. The length of the CDR3 is 11 residues. Germline CDR1 and CDR2: SNHLY and FYNNEI. CDR3 protein: CASSGLLAQHF. The CDR3 nucleotides read TGTGCCAGCAGTGGGTTGTTGGCCCAGCATTTT.

This clonotype is a singleton in its sample. This likely came from a read error, as a far larger clone is one base away. The rearrangement uses TRBV11-2 and TRBJ2-4, with no clear D. The CDR3 contains 13 residues. Germline loops: CDR1 SGHAT, CDR2 FQNNGV. The CDR3 DNA reads TGTGCCAGCAGGTTACGTCAGGCCGGCCTCTGGTTCTTC. It codes for CASRLRQAGLWFF.

This clonotype has a count of ten or more. The V and J genes are TRBV30 and TRBJ2-3; D may be TRBD2 (5 bases). This CDR3 has 19 amino acids. The V end was cut by 0 bases, the J end by 7 bases, with 29 bases between. CDR1 GTSNPN and CDR2 SVGIG come from the germline V gene (reference sequence). CDR3 bases: TGTGCCTGGAGTGTACAAAGATATTGGCGGCGCCTTAGCGCGAATACGCAGTATTTT. Protein sequence: CAWSVQRYWRRLSANTQYF. The full variable domain, its missing parts supplied by reference TRBV30 and TRBJ2-3, is SQTIHQWPATLVQPVGSPLSLECTVEGTSNPNLYWYRQAAGRGLQLLFYSVGIGQISSEVPQNLSASRPQDRQFILSSKKLLLSDSGFYLCAWSVQRYWRRLSANTQYFGPGTRLTVL.

This clonotype was counted at least ten times. This chain uses TRBV6-1 with TRBJ2-3, with D hard to call. The CDR3 length is 15 residues. Germline V lookup: CDR1 MNHNS, CDR2 SASEGT. V lost 7 bases to trimming and J lost 10 bases, with 24 bases between them. This chain's CDR3 is CASTPSRSGGLSQYF. CDR3 DNA sequence: TGTGCCAGCACCCCTTCCCGGTCAGGCGGCCTTTCGCAGTATTTT.

Many counts were recorded for this clonotype. The CDR3 is CASSPGVSTDTQYF. In DNA, the CDR3 is TGTGCCAGCAGCCCGGGGGTAAGCACAGATACGCAGTATTTT. The chain combines TRBV11-2 with TRBJ2-3, with a tentative D call TRBD2 (6 bases). CDR1 SGHAT and CDR2 FQNNGV come from the germline V gene. V lost 5 bases to trimming and J lost 0 bases, with 9 bases between them. The CDR3 has 14 amino acids.

In its sample, this clonotype was seen a few times. V and J are TRBV6-1 and TRBJ1-5; D gene unclear. Germline loops: CDR1 MNHNS, CDR2 SASEGT. V was clipped by 3 bases and J by 5 bases, with 8 bases between them. This CDR3 spans 13 amino acids. In nucleotides, the CDR3 is TGTGCCAGCAGTGAGGAGAAGGATCAGCCCCAGCATTTT. This encodes CASSEEKDQPQHF.

This clonotype has a count of ten or more. The chain joins TRBV30 to TRBJ2-2; D might be TRBD2 (5 bases). The CDR3 runs 13 residues. The V and J ends lost 8 bases and 3 bases respectively, with 13 bases between them. CDR1 and CDR2 from the germline V gene are GTSNPN and SVGIG (reference sequence). This CDR3 reads CARRSGYTGELFF. CDR3 DNA: TGTGCCCGCCGGAGCGGATACACCGGGGAGCTGTTTTTT.

Notes on this clonotype: The germline gene is not matched at one end of the junction; a read error may be the cause. The chain combines TRBV4-3 with TRBJ1-5; 7 bases fit TRBD1. CDR1 is LGHNA and CDR2 is YSLEER in the germline V gene. This CDR3 spans 15 amino acids. The CDR3 reads CASGQRTGANQPQHF. The CDR3 DNA is TGCGCCAGCGGCCAGCGAACAGGGGCTAATCAGCCCCAGCATTTT.

This clonotype was observed many times. This chain connects TRBV7-9 to TRBJ2-5; D might be TRBD2 (6 bases). The germline V gene has CDR1 SEHNR and CDR2 FQNEAQ (reference sequence). The CDR3 totals 14 residues. With 5 bases removed from V and 2 bases from J, the gap between germline ends came to 12 bases. CDR3 loop: CASSLFGTQETQYF. Written as DNA, the CDR3 is TGTGCCAGCAGCCTTTTCGGGACTCAAGAGACCCAGTACTTC.

V and J are TRBV14 and TRBJ1-1; D gene uncertain. The germline gives CDR1 SGHDN, CDR2 FVKESK. V lost 2 bases and J lost 4, with 8 bases in between. The CDR3 is 13 amino acids. CDR3 in amino acids: CASSQWKGTEAFF. CDR3 bases: TGTGCCAGCAGCCAATGGAAGGGCACTGAAGCTTTCTTT.

This clonotype has at least ten counts. The V gene is TRBV6-2 or TRBV6-3, the J gene TRBJ2-1; D possibly corresponds to TRBD1 (5 bases). The CDR3 runs 17 residues. Trimming shortened V by 2 bases and J by 1 base, and 15 bases separated the two germline ends. Germline lookup yields CDR1 MNHEY and CDR2 SVGEGT. The chain's CDR3 is CASSYPTRVTSYNEQFF. In DNA, the CDR3 is TGTGCCAGCAGTTACCCGACCAGGGTCACTTCCTACAATGAGCAGTTCTTC.

The chain recombines TRBV6-1 with TRBJ1-5; D unresolved. CDR3 length equals 15 residues. The V end lost 6 bases, the J end lost 0 bases, and 12 bases lay between the germline ends. The germline CDR1 and CDR2 sequences are MNHNS and SASEGT. CDR3 bases: TGTGCCAGCAGGGTGGCAAGCAATAGCAATCAGCCCCAGCATTTT. It encodes CASRVASNSNQPQHF.

This clonotype came up many times. This chain connects TRBV15 to TRBJ1-1; 11 bases map to TRBD1. J lost 8 bases, V lost 3 bases, and 11 bases had no gene match. Germline CDR1 is LNHNV and CDR2 is YYDKDF (reference sequence). This CDR3 is 16 amino acids long. The CDR3: CATSSRDRGYLPEAFF. As DNA, the CDR3 is TGTGCCACCAGCAGTCGGGACAGGGGGTACCTTCCCGAAGCTTTCTTT.

This clonotype was observed at least ten times. Written as DNA, the CDR3 is TGTGCCAGCAGTTACCACAGCGGGAAAGAGACCCAGTACTTC. Its translation is CASSYHSGKETQYF. The rearrangement joins TRBV6-9 to TRBJ2-5; 7 nucleotides align to TRBD2. The CDR3 loop spans 14 amino acids. The V gene end was trimmed by 3 bases and the J gene end by 3 bases; junction bases not matched to a gene: 4. Germline lookup yields CDR1 MNHGY and CDR2 SVAAGI.

This chain connects TRBV7-9 to TRBJ2-1; D might be TRBD2 (6 bases). Germline CDR1 and CDR2: SEHNR and FQNEAQ (reference sequence). Trimming removed 3 bases at V and 7 bases at J, with 13 bases between. This CDR3 spans 14 amino acids. The CDR3: CASSFIEGRNEQFF. DNA for the CDR3: TGTGCCAGCAGCTTTATAGAGGGGAGGAATGAGCAGTTCTTC.

This clonotype was recorded a few times. The chain combines TRBV28 with TRBJ2-6; the D is unclear. Germline lookup yields CDR1 MDHEN and CDR2 SYDVKM. The V end lost 5 bases, the J end lost 2 bases, and 10 bases lay between the germline ends. The CDR3 extends over 15 amino acids. Here the CDR3 reads CASSTLLTGANVLTF. CDR3 bases: TGTGCCAGCAGTACTCTTTTAACTGGGGCCAACGTCCTGACTTTC.

This clonotype has only a few counts. The V call is TRBV24-1, the J call TRBJ2-2; the D gene is possibly TRBD1 (5 bases). Germline CDR1 is KGHDR and CDR2 is SFDVKD. Trimming cost V 4 bases and J 2 bases, with 22 bases left between them. The CDR3 has 19 residues. The CDR3 sequence: CATSDLGQGDLLNTGELFF. CDR3 in DNA: TGTGCCACCAGTGACCTGGGGCAGGGCGACCTTCTAAACACCGGGGAGCTGTTTTTT.

A few counts support this clonotype. CDR3 in amino acids: CASSLVSGAEKLFF. CDR3 nucleotide sequence: TGTGCCAGCAGCTTAGTTTCGGGGGCGGAAAAACTGTTTTTT. The J gene is TRBJ1-4, the V gene TRBV7-9; TRBD1 might be the D (6 bases). Germline-derived CDR1 and CDR2 are SEHNR and FQNEAQ (reference sequence). CDR3 length: 14 amino acids. Trimming took off 1 base at V and 8 bases at J, with 11 bases between the two ends.

Note on this clonotype: Possible read error: a much larger clone is one base away. The chain links TRBV2 to TRBJ2-1; possibly TRBD1 for D (5 bases). Looked up from germline, CDR1 is SNHLY and CDR2 is FYNNEI. V shed 3 bases and J shed 4 bases, with 16 bases lying between them. The CDR3 consists of 16 residues. The CDR3 region has the DNA TGTGCCAGCAGTGATTTTGGGGCCTATATTTACAATGAGCAGTTCTTC. It yields the protein CASSDFGAYIYNEQFF.

The chain carries TRBV27 and TRBJ2-7; TRBD2 aligns across 9 bases. The CDR3 loop spans 15 amino acids. Germline V lookup: CDR1 MNHEY, CDR2 SMNVEV (reference sequence). J lost 2 bases, V lost 7 bases, and 9 bases had no gene match. CDR3 region: CASKDSGSDPYEQYF. The CDR3 DNA sequence: TGTGCCAGCAAGGATAGCGGGAGTGATCCCTACGAGCAGTACTTC.

This chain connects TRBV7-8 to TRBJ1-3; D is undetermined. V lost 1 base to trimming and J lost 8 bases, with 3 bases between them. The germline CDR1 and CDR2 sequences are SGHVS and FQNEAQ. CDR3 length equals 11 residues. CDR3 coding DNA: TGTGCCAGCAGCTTAGTAGACACCATATATTTT. Translation: CASSLVDTIYF.

This clonotype was counted ten times or more. The chain links TRBV2 to TRBJ1-5, with D perhaps TRBD1 (5 bases). The germline gives CDR1 SNHLY, CDR2 FYNNEI. Trimming removed 4 bases at V and 7 bases at J, with 20 bases between. CDR3 length: 16 amino acids. This CDR3 is CASSGPLLGPWQPQHF. In DNA, the CDR3 is TGTGCCAGCAGTGGTCCCCTACTGGGACCGTGGCAGCCCCAGCATTTT.

This clonotype was detected many times. The V call is TRBV20-1, the J call TRBJ2-3; D call uncertain. Trimming cost V 2 bases and J 11 bases, with 14 bases left between them. CDR1 and CDR2 from the germline V gene are DFQATT and SNEGSKA (reference sequence). This CDR3 is built from 12 residues. The CDR3, as DNA: TGCAGTGCTAGAAAAACAACTCATGGGCAGTATTTT. As protein: CSARKTTHGQYF.

The chain uses TRBV6-9 and TRBJ2-1; 10 bases are a match to TRBD2. Germline V lookup: CDR1 MNHGY, CDR2 SVAAGI. The CDR3 extends over 16 amino acids. V lost 4 bases, J lost 4 bases, and 7 bases stayed unmatched. The CDR3 region has the DNA TGTGCCAGCAGTTGGTTTGGACTAGCGGAATACAATGAGCAGTTCTTC. Protein sequence: CASSWFGLAEYNEQFF.

Regarding this clonotype: It may be a read error: a sequence one base away is much more abundant. The CDR3 ends on some other residue instead of the conserved phenylalanine or tryptophan, so this is likely a read error. The chain couples TRBV7-9 to TRBJ2-7, with D maybe TRBD2 (6 bases). Trimming shortened V by 5 bases and J by 0 bases, and 11 bases separated the two germline ends. This CDR3 comprises 14 residues. CDR1 SEHNR and CDR2 FQNEAQ come from the germline V gene (reference sequence). The CDR3 DNA sequence: TGTGCCAGCAGCGAGATCGGGGGCTCCTACGAGCAGTACCTC. It specifies CASSEIGGSYEQYL.

J is TRBJ2-7 and V is TRBV4-1; D perhaps matches TRBD2 (5 bases). V dropped 2 bases and J dropped 4 bases, with 9 bases sitting between them. Germline assignment: CDR1 MGHRA and CDR2 YSYEKL. The CDR3 runs to 13 residues. The DNA for the CDR3 is TGCGCCAGCAGCCAACCTCGGGGATACGAGCAGTACTTC. Translation: CASSQPRGYEQYF.

Remarks on this clonotype: This sequence may be a read error, since a much larger clone differs from it by one base. The chain links TRBV6-5 to TRBJ1-4; D unclear. There are 15 residues in the CDR3. The germline V gene has CDR1 MNHEY and CDR2 SVGAGI. Trimming left V 8 bases short and J 3 bases short, with 16 bases between. CDR3 nucleotide sequence: TGTGCCAGCGGTTTTGACGGCCAGGCTAATGAAAAACTGTTTTTT. Translated, it gives CASGFDGQANEKLFF.

About this clonotype: This may stem from a read error, because a much larger clone lies one nucleotide away. The V call is TRBV6-1, the J call TRBJ2-5; D unresolved. Germline CDR1 and CDR2: MNHNS and SASEGT. This CDR3 region has 14 residues. CDR3 sequence: CASRRDNSQETQHF. CDR3 coding DNA: TGTGCCAGCAGGCGCGACAACTCACAAGAGACCCAGCACTTC.

This clonotype was picked up many times. The chain recombines TRBV7-9 with TRBJ2-1; 9 nucleotides agree with TRBD2. Trimming cost V 5 bases and J 1 base; bases outside gene matches: 9. The CDR3 runs to 17 residues. CDR1 and CDR2 from the germline V gene are SEHNR and FQNEAQ (reference sequence). Here the CDR3 DNA reads TGTGCCAGCAGCCTCCCGTGGGCGGGAGGGTCCTACAATGAGCAGTTCTTC. Its protein is CASSLPWAGGSYNEQFF.

Turning to this clonotype: Relative to the germline gene, one junction end is altered; a read error may explain this. The rearrangement joins TRBV3-1 to TRBJ2-7; weak D call: TRBD1 (6 bases). Germline V gene sequence: CDR1 LGHDT, CDR2 YNNKEL (reference sequence). The CDR3 spans 14 residues. The CDR3 DNA reads TGTGCCAGCAGCCCCGGGACAACTTCTCCCGAGCGGTACTTC. This codes for CASSPGTTSPERYF.